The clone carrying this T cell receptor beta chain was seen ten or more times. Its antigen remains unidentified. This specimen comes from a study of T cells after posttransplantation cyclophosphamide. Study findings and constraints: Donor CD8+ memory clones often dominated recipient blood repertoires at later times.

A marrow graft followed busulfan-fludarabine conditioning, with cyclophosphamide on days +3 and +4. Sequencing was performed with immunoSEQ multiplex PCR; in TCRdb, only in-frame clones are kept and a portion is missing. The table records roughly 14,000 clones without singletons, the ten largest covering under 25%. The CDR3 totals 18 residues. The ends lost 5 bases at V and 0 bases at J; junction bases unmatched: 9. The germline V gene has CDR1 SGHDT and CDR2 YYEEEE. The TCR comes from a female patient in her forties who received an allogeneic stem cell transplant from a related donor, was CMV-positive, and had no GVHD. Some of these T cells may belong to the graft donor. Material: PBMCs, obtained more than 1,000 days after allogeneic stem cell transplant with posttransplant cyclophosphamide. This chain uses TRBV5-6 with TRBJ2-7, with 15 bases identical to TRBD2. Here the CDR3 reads CASSWAGTSGGPSYEQYF. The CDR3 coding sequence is TGTGCCAGCAGTTGGGCCGGGACTAGCGGGGGGCCCTCCTACGAGCAGTACTTC.